The 15 T cell receptor beta chains listed next were all sequenced from one sample in a study of shared clonotypes between healthy human individuals. Clones were sequenced by immunoSEQ multiplex PCR, and TCRdb holds only the in-frame ones, with some missing. The sample shows 2.5 million or so clones, more than 90% of them seen only once. Input material: naive CD4+ T cells sorted from blood. Noted subset: CD45RA+ positively selected. These receptors all stem from a young man in good health.

The chain joins TRBV18 to TRBJ2-1; 8 bases match TRBD2. The V gene's germline CDR1 is KGHSH and CDR2 LQKENI. This CDR3 has 15 amino acids. The ends lost 5 bases at V and 5 bases at J; junction bases unmatched: 8. The CDR3 region has the DNA TGTGCCAGCTCATCGGGAGGGGCCATTAACAATGAGCAGTTCTTC. Translated, it gives CASSSGGAINNEQFF.

Comment on this clone: The same CDR3 is also encoded by other DNA sequences in this sample. The V gene is TRBV19, the J gene TRBJ2-3, with unresolved D. This CDR3 comprises 12 residues. The V end lost 3 bases, the J end lost 6 bases, and 7 bases lay between the germline ends. CDR1 LNHDA and CDR2 SQIVND come from the germline V gene (reference sequence). This CDR3 reads CASSILGDTQYF. In DNA, the CDR3 is TGTGCCAGTAGTATCTTGGGGGATACGCAGTATTTT. Drawing the rest from reference TRBV19 and TRBJ2-3, the complete variable domain is DGGITQSPKYLFRKEGQNVTLSCEQNLNHDAMYWYRQDPGQGLRLIYYSQIVNDFQKGDIAEGYSVSREKKESFPLTVTSAQKNPTAFYLCASSILGDTQYFGPGTRLTVL.

V usage is TRBV1 and J usage is TRBJ2-5; the D segment call TRBD2 is taken from the table without a DNA check. TRBV1 is annotated as a pseudogene. The CDR3 runs 13 residues. In DNA form, the CDR3 reads TGCACCAGCAGCCCGGACTTCCAAGAGACCCAGTACTTC. It translates to CTSSPDFQETQYF.

The chain uses TRBV30 and TRBJ1-2; no reliable D call. The V end lost 2 bases, the J end lost 8 bases, and 12 bases lay between the germline ends. The CDR3 covers 12 residues. Germline lookup yields CDR1 GTSNPN and CDR2 SVGIG (reference sequence). CDR3 coding DNA: TGTGCCTGGAGTTCAAGGCCGCTCGGCTACACCTTC. It encodes CAWSSRPLGYTF.

The CDR3 coding sequence is TGTGCCACCAGCAGCTGGACTAGCGGGAACACAGATACGCAGTATTTT. Translated: CATSSWTSGNTDTQYF. V and J are TRBV15 and TRBJ2-3; 12 positions agree with TRBD2. With 3 bases clipped from V and 2 bases from J, the junction kept 3 bases outside the gene matches. The germline V gene has CDR1 LNHNV and CDR2 YYDKDF (reference sequence). This CDR3 spans 16 amino acids. Based on the CDR3 plus reference TRBV15 and TRBJ2-3, the full variable domain is DAMVIQNPRYQVTQFGKPVTLSCSQTLNHNVMYWYQQKSSQAPKLLFHYYDKDFNNEADTPDNFQSRRPNTSFCFLDIRSPGLGDTAMYLCATSSWTSGNTDTQYFGPGTRLTVL.

The genes are TRBV5-8 and TRBJ2-5; D is uncertain. Germline CDR1 and CDR2: SGHTS and YDEGEE. The CDR3 length is 13 residues. Trimming pared 5 bases from V and 5 bases from J, leaving 13 bases between. The CDR3 loop is CASSNGGRETQYF. CDR3 bases: TGTGCCAGCAGTAACGGCGGACGGGAGACCCAGTACTTC.

This rearrangement joins TRBV5-4 to TRBJ2-7; D gene uncertain. Trimming took 2 bases from V and 3 from J, leaving 21 bases between them. The germline V gene encodes CDR1 SGHNT and CDR2 YYREEE (reference sequence). The CDR3 is 17 residues long. The CDR3 region has the DNA TGTGCCAGCAGCTTTCCCTCACCCGACACAAAGGACTACGAGCAGTACTTC. Its protein is CASSFPSPDTKDYEQYF.

This chain links TRBV5-1 with TRBJ1-1; D may be TRBD1 (5 bases). Germline V lookup: CDR1 SGHRS, CDR2 YFSETQ. The CDR3 runs 13 residues. Trimming removed 5 bases at V and 1 base at J, with 9 bases between. The CDR3: CASSRDENTEAFF. CDR3 DNA sequence: TGCGCCAGCAGTCGGGACGAGAACACTGAAGCTTTCTTT.

This sequence joins TRBV7-2 and TRBJ2-5, with D perhaps assigned TRBD1 or TRBD2 (6 bases each). The last part of the DNA fits TRBJ2-7 better; the J call may be wrong. CDR3 length equals 13 residues. Germline lookup yields CDR1 SGHTA and CDR2 FQGNSA. The CDR3 DNA reads as TGTGCCAGCAGCTCAAAGTCGGGGGCCGAGCAGTACTTC. It is translated as CASSSKSGAEQYF.

The genes are TRBV19 and TRBJ1-2; TRBD1 matches 7 bases. CDR3 size: 13 residues. V shed 6 bases, J shed 6 bases, and the junction held 7 bases outside the gene matches. CDR1 is LNHDA, CDR2 SQIVND, per germline (reference sequence). The CDR3 DNA sequence: TGTGCCAGTAGCACGACAGGGTGGAATGGCTACACCTTC. Its translation is CASSTTGWNGYTF.

The chain employs TRBV5-4 and TRBJ1-4; perhaps TRBD1 as D (6 bases). The CDR3 runs 14 residues. Germline values: CDR1 SGHNT, CDR2 YYREEE (reference sequence). The ends were cut back, 2 bases at V and 7 bases at J, with 12 bases in the middle. The CDR3 protein is CASSFTGMGEKLFF. The CDR3 DNA reads as TGTGCCAGCAGCTTTACAGGGATGGGTGAAAAACTGTTTTTT.

In DNA, the CDR3 is TGCGCCAGCAGCCAAGGGGACAGGGGGGATGGCTACACCTTC. This sequence encodes CASSQGDRGDGYTF. The chain is built from TRBV4-3 and TRBJ1-2; 11 positions agree with TRBD1. From germline, CDR1 is LGHNA and CDR2 YSLEER. V gave up 1 base and J gave up 6 bases; unmatched junction bases: 1. This CDR3 region has 14 residues.

The chain is built from TRBV30 and TRBJ2-4; TRBD1 agrees at 8 bases. This CDR3 has 13 amino acids. In germline, CDR1 is GTSNPN, CDR2 SVGIG (reference sequence). V shed 1 base, J shed 6 bases, and the junction held 2 bases outside the gene matches. CDR3 residues: CAWSADRGNIQYF. The CDR3 DNA reads TGTGCCTGGAGTGCCGACAGGGGAAACATTCAGTACTTC.

The chain couples TRBV6-5 to TRBJ1-2, with 7 positions matching TRBD1. CDR1 and CDR2 (germline): MNHEY, SVGAGI. The CDR3 runs to 14 residues. V lost 8 bases to trimming and J lost 4 bases; unmatched junction nucleotides: 10. The DNA for the CDR3 is TGTGCCAGCTGGGATAGGGGGCGTTCCTATGGCTACACCTTC. Translated: CASWDRGRSYGYTF.

CDR3 sequence (DNA): TGTGCCAGCAGCTTAGTGTCAACTAGCGGGCCTTGGGAGACCCAGTACTTC. It translates to CASSLVSTSGPWETQYF. The V call is TRBV11-2, the J call TRBJ2-5, with TRBD2 matching 9 bases. Germline values: CDR1 SGHAT, CDR2 FQNNGV. V shed 1 base, J shed 5 bases, and the junction held 11 bases outside the gene matches. The length of the CDR3 is 17 residues.